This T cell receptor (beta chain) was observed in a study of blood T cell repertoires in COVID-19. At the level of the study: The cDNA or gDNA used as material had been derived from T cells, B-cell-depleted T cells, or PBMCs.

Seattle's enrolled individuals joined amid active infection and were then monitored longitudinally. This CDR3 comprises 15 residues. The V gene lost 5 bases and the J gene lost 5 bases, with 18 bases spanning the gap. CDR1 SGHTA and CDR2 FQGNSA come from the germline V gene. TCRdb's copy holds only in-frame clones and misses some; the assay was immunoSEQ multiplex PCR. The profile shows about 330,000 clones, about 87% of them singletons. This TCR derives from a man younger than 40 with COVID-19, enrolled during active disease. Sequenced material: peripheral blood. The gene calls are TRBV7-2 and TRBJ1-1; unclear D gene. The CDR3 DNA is TGTGCCAGCAGCCATGCCTCCACGGTCGTAACTGAAGCTTTCTTT. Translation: CASSHASTVVTEAFF.